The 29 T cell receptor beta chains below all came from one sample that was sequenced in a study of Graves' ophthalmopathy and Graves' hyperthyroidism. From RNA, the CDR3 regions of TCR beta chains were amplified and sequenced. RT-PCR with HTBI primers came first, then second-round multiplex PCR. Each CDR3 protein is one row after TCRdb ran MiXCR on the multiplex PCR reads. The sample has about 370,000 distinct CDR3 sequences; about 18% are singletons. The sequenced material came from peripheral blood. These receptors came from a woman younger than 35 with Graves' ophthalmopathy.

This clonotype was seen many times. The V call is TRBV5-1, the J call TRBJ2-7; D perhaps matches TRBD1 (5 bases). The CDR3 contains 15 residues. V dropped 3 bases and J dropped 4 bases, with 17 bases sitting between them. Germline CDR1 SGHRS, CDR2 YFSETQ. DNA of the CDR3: TGCGCCAGCAGCTGGTTACCGGAAGGACAATACGAGCAGTACTTC. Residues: CASSWLPEGQYEQYF.

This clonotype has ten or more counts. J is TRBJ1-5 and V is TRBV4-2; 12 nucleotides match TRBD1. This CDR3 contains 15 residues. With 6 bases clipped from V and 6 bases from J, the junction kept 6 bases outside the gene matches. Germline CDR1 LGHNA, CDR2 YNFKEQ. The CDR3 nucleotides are TGTGCCAGCAGGGCCGGGACAGGGGGCTTTCAGCCCCAGCATTTT. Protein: CASRAGTGGFQPQHF.

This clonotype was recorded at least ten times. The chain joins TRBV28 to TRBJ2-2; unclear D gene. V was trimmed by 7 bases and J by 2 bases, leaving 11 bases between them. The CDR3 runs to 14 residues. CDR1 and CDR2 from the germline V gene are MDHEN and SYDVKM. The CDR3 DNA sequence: TGTGCCAGCAAGCGTCCCCACAACACCGGGGAGCTGTTTTTT. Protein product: CASKRPHNTGELFF.

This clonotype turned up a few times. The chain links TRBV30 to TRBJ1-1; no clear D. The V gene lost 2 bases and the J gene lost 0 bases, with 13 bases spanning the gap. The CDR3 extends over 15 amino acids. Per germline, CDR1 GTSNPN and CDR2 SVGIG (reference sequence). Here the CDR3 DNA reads TGTGCCTGGAGTCATTCCGCAGCTATGAACACTGAAGCTTTCTTT. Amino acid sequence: CAWSHSAAMNTEAFF.

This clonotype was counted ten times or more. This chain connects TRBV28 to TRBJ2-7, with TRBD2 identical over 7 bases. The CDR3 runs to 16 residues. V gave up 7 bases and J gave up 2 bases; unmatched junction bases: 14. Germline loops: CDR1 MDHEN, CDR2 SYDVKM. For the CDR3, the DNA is TGTGCCAGCACCGGGGGGACCTTGGGGTCAACCTACGAGCAGTACTTC. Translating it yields CASTGGTLGSTYEQYF.

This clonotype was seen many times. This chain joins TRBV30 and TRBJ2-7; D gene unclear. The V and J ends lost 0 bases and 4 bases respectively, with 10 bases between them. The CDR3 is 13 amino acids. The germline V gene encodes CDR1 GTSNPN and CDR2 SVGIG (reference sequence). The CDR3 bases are TGTGCCTGGAGTGTACCACTCTTGTACGAGCAGTACTTC. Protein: CAWSVPLLYEQYF.

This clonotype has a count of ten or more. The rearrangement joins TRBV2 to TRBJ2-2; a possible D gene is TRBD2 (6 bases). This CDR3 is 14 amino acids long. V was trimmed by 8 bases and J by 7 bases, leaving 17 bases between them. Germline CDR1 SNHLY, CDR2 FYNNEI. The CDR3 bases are TGTGCCAGCGCGTTCGAGGGACTCAGCGGGGAGCTGTTTTTT. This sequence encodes CASAFEGLSGELFF.

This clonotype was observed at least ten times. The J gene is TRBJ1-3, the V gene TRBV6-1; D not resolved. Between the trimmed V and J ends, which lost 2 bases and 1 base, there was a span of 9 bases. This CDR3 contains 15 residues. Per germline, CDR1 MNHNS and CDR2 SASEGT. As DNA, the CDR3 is TGTGCCAGCAGTGAACGACCCGGGTCTGGAAACACCATATATTTT. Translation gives CASSERPGSGNTIYF.

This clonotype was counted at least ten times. As DNA, the CDR3 is TGCGCCAGCAGTGAGTCGCGGACAGGGGTGAACACTGAAGCTTTCTTT. Its translation: CASSESRTGVNTEAFF. V is TRBV10-1 and J is TRBJ1-1, with TRBD1 matching over 9 bases. The length of the CDR3 is 16 residues. The ends lost 0 bases at V and 0 bases at J; junction bases unmatched: 2. CDR1 WNHNN and CDR2 SYGVQD come from the germline V gene (reference sequence).

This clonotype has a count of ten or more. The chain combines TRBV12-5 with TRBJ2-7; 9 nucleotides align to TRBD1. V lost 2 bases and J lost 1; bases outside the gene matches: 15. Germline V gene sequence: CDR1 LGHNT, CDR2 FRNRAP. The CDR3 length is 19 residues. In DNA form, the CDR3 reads TGTGCTAGTGGTTTGCAATCAGGCCCAGACAGGGGGATGTCCTACGAGCAGTACTTC. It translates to CASGLQSGPDRGMSYEQYF. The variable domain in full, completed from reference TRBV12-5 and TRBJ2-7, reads DARVTQTPRHKVTEMGQEVTMRCQPILGHNTVFWYRQTMMQGLELLAYFRNRAPLDDSGMPKDRFSAEMPDATLATLKIQPSEPRDSAVYFCASGLQSGPDRGMSYEQYFGPGTRLTVT.

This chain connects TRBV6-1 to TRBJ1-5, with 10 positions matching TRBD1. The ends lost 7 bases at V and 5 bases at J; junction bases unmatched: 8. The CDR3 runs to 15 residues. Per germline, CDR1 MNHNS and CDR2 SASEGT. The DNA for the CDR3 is TGTGCCAGCACCCAAAGGGACAGGGGTTATCAGCCCCAGCATTTT. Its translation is CASTQRDRGYQPQHF.

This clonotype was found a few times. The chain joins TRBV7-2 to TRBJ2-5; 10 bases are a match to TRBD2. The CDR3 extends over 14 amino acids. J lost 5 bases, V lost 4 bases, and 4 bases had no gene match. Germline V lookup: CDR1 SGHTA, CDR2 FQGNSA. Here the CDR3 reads CASSSQAGGETQYF. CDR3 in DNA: TGTGCCAGCAGCTCCCAAGCGGGGGGGGAGACCCAGTACTTC. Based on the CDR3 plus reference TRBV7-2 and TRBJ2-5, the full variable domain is GAGVSQSPSNKVTEKGKDVELRCDPISGHTALYWYRQSLGQGLEFLIYFQGNSAPDKSGLPSDRFSAERTGGSVSTLTIQRTQQEDSAVYLCASSSQAGGETQYFGPGTRLLVL.

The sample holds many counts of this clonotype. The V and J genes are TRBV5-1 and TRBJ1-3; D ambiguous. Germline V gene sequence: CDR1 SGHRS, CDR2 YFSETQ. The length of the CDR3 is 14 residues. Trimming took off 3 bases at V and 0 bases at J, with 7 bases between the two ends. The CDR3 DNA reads TGCGCCAGCAGCTCCACCCTCTCTGGAAACACCATATATTTT. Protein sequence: CASSSTLSGNTIYF.

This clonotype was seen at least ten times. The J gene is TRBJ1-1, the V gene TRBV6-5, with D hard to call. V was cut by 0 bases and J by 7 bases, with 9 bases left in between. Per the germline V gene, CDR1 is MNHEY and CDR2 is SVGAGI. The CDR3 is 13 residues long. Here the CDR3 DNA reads TGTGCCAGCAGTTACTCAACAGATAGTGAAGCTTTCTTT. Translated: CASSYSTDSEAFF.

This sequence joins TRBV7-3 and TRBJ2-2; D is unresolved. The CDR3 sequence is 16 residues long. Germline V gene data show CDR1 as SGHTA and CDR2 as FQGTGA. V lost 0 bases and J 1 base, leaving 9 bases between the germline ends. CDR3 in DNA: TGTGCCAGCAGCTTAACTTACGGAGAGAACACCGGGGAGCTGTTTTTT. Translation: CASSLTYGENTGELFF.

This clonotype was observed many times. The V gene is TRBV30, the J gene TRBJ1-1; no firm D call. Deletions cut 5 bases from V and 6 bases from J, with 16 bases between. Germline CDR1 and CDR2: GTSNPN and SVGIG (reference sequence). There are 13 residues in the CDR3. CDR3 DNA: TGTGCCTGGGATGTGGACGCTGGATCTGAAGCTTTCTTT. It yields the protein CAWDVDAGSEAFF.

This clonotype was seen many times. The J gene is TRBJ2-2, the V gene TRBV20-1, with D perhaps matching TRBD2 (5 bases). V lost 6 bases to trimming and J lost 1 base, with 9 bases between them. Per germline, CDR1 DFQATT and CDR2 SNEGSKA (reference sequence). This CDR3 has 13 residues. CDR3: CSAPGWNTGELFF. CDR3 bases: TGCAGTGCCCCGGGGTGGAACACCGGGGAGCTGTTTTTT.

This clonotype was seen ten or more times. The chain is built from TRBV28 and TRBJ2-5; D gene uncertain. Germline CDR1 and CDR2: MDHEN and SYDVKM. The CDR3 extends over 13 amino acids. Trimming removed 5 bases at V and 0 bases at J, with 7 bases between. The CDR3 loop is CASSPNYQETQYF. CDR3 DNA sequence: TGTGCCAGCAGTCCAAATTACCAAGAGACCCAGTACTTC. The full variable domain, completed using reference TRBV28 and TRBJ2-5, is DVKVTQSSRYLVKRTGEKVFLECVQDMDHENMFWYRQDPGLGLRLIYFSYDVKMKEKGDIPEGYSVSREKKERFSLILESASTNQTSMYLCASSPNYQETQYFGPGTRLLVL.

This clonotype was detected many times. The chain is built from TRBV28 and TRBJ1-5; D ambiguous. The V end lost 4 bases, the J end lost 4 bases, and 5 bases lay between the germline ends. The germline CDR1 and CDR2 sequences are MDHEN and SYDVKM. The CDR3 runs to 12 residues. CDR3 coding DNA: TGTGCCAGCAGTTGGTCGAATCAGCCCCAGCATTTT. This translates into CASSWSNQPQHF.

CDR3 protein: CASSYIVAGGGEETQYF. The CDR3 coding sequence is TGTGCCAGCAGTTACATCGTAGCGGGGGGCGGCGAAGAGACCCAGTACTTC. V usage is TRBV6-2 or TRBV6-3 and J usage is TRBJ2-5; 10 bases are a match to TRBD2. The CDR3 length is 17 residues. V trimming: 2 bases; J trimming: 3 bases; junction bases outside the gene matches: 9. Germline-derived CDR1 and CDR2 are MNHEY and SVGEGT.

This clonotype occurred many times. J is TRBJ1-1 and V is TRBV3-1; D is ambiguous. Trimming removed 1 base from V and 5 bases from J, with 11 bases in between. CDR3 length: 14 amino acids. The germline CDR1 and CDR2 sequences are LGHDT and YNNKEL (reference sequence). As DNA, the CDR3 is TGTGCCAGCAGCCAAGGAGACGGCTGGACTGAAGCTTTCTTT. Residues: CASSQGDGWTEAFF.

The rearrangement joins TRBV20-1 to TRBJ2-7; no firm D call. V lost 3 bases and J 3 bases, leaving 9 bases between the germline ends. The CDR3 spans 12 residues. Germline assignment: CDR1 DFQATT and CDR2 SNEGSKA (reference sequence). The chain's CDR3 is CSASQAYYEQYF. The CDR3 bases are TGCAGTGCTAGCCAGGCGTACTACGAGCAGTACTTC.

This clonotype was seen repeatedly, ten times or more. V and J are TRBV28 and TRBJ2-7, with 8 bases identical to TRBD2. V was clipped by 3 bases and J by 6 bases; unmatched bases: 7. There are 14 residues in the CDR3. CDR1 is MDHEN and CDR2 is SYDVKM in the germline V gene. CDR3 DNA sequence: TGTGCCAGCAGTTTCCCGGGACTAGATAGCGAGCAGTACTTC. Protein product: CASSFPGLDSEQYF.

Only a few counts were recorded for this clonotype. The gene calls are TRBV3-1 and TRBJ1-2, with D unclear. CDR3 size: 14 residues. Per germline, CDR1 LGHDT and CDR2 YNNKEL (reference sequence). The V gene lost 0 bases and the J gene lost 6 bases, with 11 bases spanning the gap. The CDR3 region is CASSQEWEGDGYTF. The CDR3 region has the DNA TGTGCCAGCAGCCAAGAATGGGAGGGAGATGGCTACACCTTC.

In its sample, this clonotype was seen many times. CDR3 region: CASSLRGRGWVTEAFF. CDR3 coding DNA: TGTGCCAGCAGCCTCAGGGGGCGGGGATGGGTCACTGAAGCTTTCTTT. The genes are TRBV3-1 and TRBJ1-1; 8 nucleotides line up with TRBD1. CDR1 and CDR2 from the germline V gene are LGHDT and YNNKEL (reference sequence). This CDR3 has 16 residues. Trimming at V came to 4 bases and at J to 4 bases, leaving 11 bases not matched to a gene.

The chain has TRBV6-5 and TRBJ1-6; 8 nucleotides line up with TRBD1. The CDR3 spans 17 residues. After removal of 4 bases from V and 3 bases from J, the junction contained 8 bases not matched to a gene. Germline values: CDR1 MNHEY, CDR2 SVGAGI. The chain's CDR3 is CASSSTGTGRYNSPLHF. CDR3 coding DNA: TGTGCCAGCAGTTCGACCGGGACAGGACGCTATAATTCACCCCTCCACTTT.

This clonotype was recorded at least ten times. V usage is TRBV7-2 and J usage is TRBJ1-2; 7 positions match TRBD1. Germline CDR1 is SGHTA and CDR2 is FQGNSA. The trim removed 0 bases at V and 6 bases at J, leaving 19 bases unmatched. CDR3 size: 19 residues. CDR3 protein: CASSLALRGGTAMEDGYTF. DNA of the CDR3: TGTGCCAGCAGCTTAGCCTTGAGGGGGGGGACAGCTATGGAGGATGGCTACACCTTC. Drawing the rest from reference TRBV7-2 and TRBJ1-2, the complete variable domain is GAGVSQSPSNKVTEKGKDVELRCDPISGHTALYWYRQSLGQGLEFLIYFQGNSAPDKSGLPSDRFSAERTGGSVSTLTIQRTQQEDSAVYLCASSLALRGGTAMEDGYTFGSGTRLTVV.

This chain's CDR3 is CASRTGRDIGYTF. In nucleotides, the CDR3 is TGTGCCAGCAGGACAGGGCGGGATATTGGCTACACCTTC. J is TRBJ1-2 and V is TRBV27; 7 positions agree with TRBD1. This CDR3 comprises 13 residues. The germline CDR1 and CDR2 sequences are MNHEY and SMNVEV (reference sequence). V lost 6 bases, J lost 7 bases, and 8 bases stayed unmatched.

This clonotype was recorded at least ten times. CDR3 sequence: CASSLVGWGNTEAFF. The CDR3, as DNA: TGTGCCAGCAGTTTGGTGGGCTGGGGCAACACTGAAGCTTTCTTT. V gene TRBV12-3 or TRBV12-4 combines with J gene TRBJ1-1, with TRBD1 as a possible D gene (5 bases). The CDR3 has 15 residues. V was trimmed by 3 bases and J by 2 bases, leaving 13 bases between them.